Each of the 21 T cell receptor beta chains below was sequenced from the same sample in a study of identical twins' blood T cells. Using its own MiXCR run on the 5' RACE reads, TCRdb lists one record per CDR3 protein. Of around 380,000 distinct CDR3 sequences listed, around 30% are singletons. Sequenced input: PBMCs. The receptors come from a woman aged 18-49 years in good health.

This clonotype was found many times. The gene calls are TRBV19 and TRBJ2-2; no reliable D call. Per germline, CDR1 LNHDA and CDR2 SQIVND (reference sequence). CDR3 length: 15 residues. V lost 3 bases and J lost 3, with 11 bases in between. The CDR3 region is CASSMGWSYTGELFF. DNA for the CDR3: TGTGCCAGTAGTATGGGTTGGAGTTACACCGGGGAGCTGTTTTTT.

The DNA of the CDR3 is TGTGCCAGCAGCTCCCGGACAGGAGGGAACACCGGGGAGCTGTTTTTT. Its translation: CASSSRTGGNTGELFF. J is TRBJ2-2 and V is TRBV7-2, with 7 bases that match TRBD1. Looked up from germline, CDR1 is SGHTA and CDR2 is FQGNSA. This CDR3 has 16 amino acids. The V gene end was trimmed by 4 bases and the J gene end by 1 base; junction bases not matched to a gene: 6.

CDR3 in amino acids: CSVLGLMNTEAFF. The CDR3 nucleotides read TGCAGCGTTTTGGGGCTGATGAACACTGAAGCTTTCTTT. V gene TRBV29-1 combines with J gene TRBJ1-1; the D gene is possibly TRBD1 (5 bases). With 5 bases removed from V and 0 bases from J, the gap between germline ends came to 10 bases. Germline-derived CDR1 and CDR2 are SQVTM and ANQGSEA. CDR3 length: 13 amino acids.

A remark on this clonotype: A single base separates this from a much larger clone, so it may be a read error. The CDR3 region has the DNA TGTGCCAGCAGTACTGAGGTGGCATTAGCCTACGAGCAGTACTTC. Protein product: CASSTEVALAYEQYF. This rearrangement joins TRBV2 to TRBJ2-7; D not certain. This CDR3 is built from 15 residues. The V gene's germline CDR1 is SNHLY and CDR2 FYNNEI. V gave up 5 bases and J gave up 2 bases, with 16 bases separating them.

The sample holds a few counts of this clonotype. The chain joins TRBV7-2 to TRBJ1-1, with a tentative D call TRBD1 (5 bases). Trimming shortened V by 10 bases and J by 1 base, and 13 bases separated the two germline ends. Per the germline V gene, CDR1 is SGHTA and CDR2 is FQGNSA. The CDR3 has 13 residues. CDR3 amino acids: CATSRQTNTEAFF. CDR3 DNA: TGTGCCACCTCAAGACAGACGAACACTGAAGCTTTCTTT.

This clonotype has only a few counts. CDR3 sequence: CASSWRGCSTDTQYF. DNA for the CDR3: TGTGCCAGCAGCTGGAGGGGGTGCAGCACAGATACGCAGTATTTT. The rearrangement links TRBV11-2 to TRBJ2-3, with D tentatively TRBD1 or TRBD2 (6 bases each). Between the trimmed V and J ends, which lost 4 bases and 0 bases, there was a span of 11 bases. The CDR3 contains 15 residues. Germline assignment: CDR1 SGHAT and CDR2 FQNNGV.

V and J are TRBV9 and TRBJ2-5, with 9 bases lining up with TRBD1. The CDR3 contains 15 residues. Germline assignment: CDR1 SGDLS and CDR2 YYNGEE. The V gene end was trimmed by 3 bases and the J gene end by 4 bases; junction bases not matched to a gene: 7. CDR3 sequence: CASSGAGTGLETQYF. In nucleotides, the CDR3 is TGTGCCAGCAGCGGGGCCGGGACAGGGCTAGAGACCCAGTACTTC.

The rearrangement joins TRBV20-1 to TRBJ2-3; D ambiguous. Germline CDR1 DFQATT, CDR2 SNEGSKA (reference sequence). This CDR3 has 14 residues. The V gene lost 0 bases and the J gene lost 6 bases, with 13 bases spanning the gap. The CDR3 nucleotides are TGCAGTGCTAGAGATCACCGGTCCGGGGATACGCAGTATTTT. Translation gives CSARDHRSGDTQYF.

A remark on this clonotype: A much larger clone sits a single nucleotide away, making a read error possible. This rearrangement joins TRBV29-1 to TRBJ1-5, with 7 bases that match TRBD1. Germline V lookup: CDR1 SQVTM, CDR2 ANQGSEA. The CDR3 has 14 residues. The junction had 7 bases not matched to a gene; V was cut back by 4 bases and J by 4 bases. The CDR3 region is CSVAAQGVNQPQHF. CDR3 in DNA: TGCAGCGTTGCGGCCCAGGGGGTGAATCAGCCCCAGCATTTT.

CDR3 coding DNA: TGTGCCAGCAGCTCAGGCTTCTACACCTTC. Encoded protein: CASSSGFYTF. This chain connects TRBV12-3 or TRBV12-4 to TRBJ1-2; D gene uncertain. V was cut by 6 bases and J by 10 bases, with 9 bases left in between. The CDR3 runs to 10 residues.

The genes are TRBV13 and TRBJ2-7; a possible D gene is TRBD1 (6 bases). Germline lookup yields CDR1 PRHDT and CDR2 FYEKMQ (reference sequence). There are 15 residues in the CDR3. V lost 2 bases to trimming and J lost 0 bases, with 11 bases between them. The DNA of the CDR3 is TGTGCCAGCAGCTTAAAACCGGACAGCTCCTACGAGCAGTACTTC. It codes for CASSLKPDSSYEQYF.

The V gene is TRBV5-1, the J gene TRBJ2-1; TRBD2 is a possible D gene (7 bases). The CDR3 is made up of 15 amino acids. Germline assignment: CDR1 SGHRS and CDR2 YFSETQ. With 0 bases removed from V and 5 bases from J, the gap between germline ends came to 12 bases. The CDR3 coding sequence is TGCGCCAGCAGCTTGGTTCGGGGGGCAGACAATGAGCAGTTCTTC. It translates to CASSLVRGADNEQFF.

This clonotype was seen a handful of times. This chain connects TRBV7-3 to TRBJ1-1; D uncertain. V was cut by 4 bases and J by 3 bases, with 9 bases left in between. CDR3 length: 13 residues. Germline V gene data show CDR1 as SGHTA and CDR2 as FQGTGA. The CDR3 DNA follows: TGTGCCAGCAGCTCATTCGGACACACTGAAGCTTTCTTT. Translated, it gives CASSSFGHTEAFF.

The V call is TRBV18, the J call TRBJ1-1, with 8 bases lining up with TRBD1. The CDR3 sequence is 15 residues long. Germline V lookup: CDR1 KGHSH, CDR2 LQKENI. The V and J ends lost 5 bases and 4 bases, in that order; junction bases with no gene match: 9. The CDR3 region is CASSGGVTGATEAFF. In DNA form, the CDR3 reads TGTGCCAGCTCAGGGGGGGTGACAGGGGCCACTGAAGCTTTCTTT.

This clonotype was seen at least ten times. The J gene is TRBJ2-3, the V gene TRBV5-1; no firm D call. This CDR3 comprises 13 residues. Germline lookup yields CDR1 SGHRS and CDR2 YFSETQ. Trimming left V 0 bases short and J 6 bases short, with 8 bases between. CDR3 nucleotide sequence: TGCGCCAGCAGCTTGGATACCGGCGATACGCAGTATTTT. Protein product: CASSLDTGDTQYF.

There are many counts of this clonotype. The V gene is TRBV11-2, the J gene TRBJ2-2; unclear D gene. V dropped 3 bases and J dropped 8 bases, with 28 bases sitting between them. CDR3 length: 19 amino acids. Germline V lookup: CDR1 SGHAT, CDR2 FQNNGV. This CDR3 reads CASSFAPWTAFPSPGELFF. As DNA, the CDR3 is TGTGCCAGCAGCTTCGCTCCTTGGACGGCTTTCCCCAGTCCAGGGGAGCTGTTTTTT.

In this sample, this clonotype turned up a few times. This rearrangement joins TRBV18 to TRBJ2-3; D remains ambiguous. CDR1 is KGHSH and CDR2 is LQKENI in the germline V gene. The CDR3 spans 13 residues. Trimming stripped 3 bases from V and 5 bases from J, with 9 bases between. In DNA form, the CDR3 reads TGTGCCAGCTCACCCCTCGTGGAAGATACGCAGTATTTT. It specifies CASSPLVEDTQYF.

This clonotype turned up a few times. The chain recombines TRBV5-1 with TRBJ2-5; D possibly corresponds to TRBD1 (5 bases). The CDR3 covers 14 residues. The germline V gene has CDR1 SGHRS and CDR2 YFSETQ. Between the trimmed V and J ends, which lost 0 bases and 5 bases, there was a span of 11 bases. The CDR3 region has the DNA TGCGCCAGCAGCTTGGGACAGTTAGTCGAGACCCAGTACTTC. Amino acid sequence: CASSLGQLVETQYF.

In its sample, this clonotype was seen a few times. This chain uses TRBV12-3 or TRBV12-4 with TRBJ1-1, with D unclear. The CDR3 extends over 15 amino acids. V lost 0 bases to trimming and J lost 2 bases, with 10 bases between them. CDR3 region: CASSLAIGSNTEAFF. Here the CDR3 DNA reads TGTGCCAGCAGTTTAGCGATAGGTTCAAACACTGAAGCTTTCTTT.

This clonotype appeared many times. V and J are TRBV20-1 and TRBJ2-2; D is unclear. The CDR3 is 12 amino acids. The V end was cut by 2 bases, the J end by 6 bases, with 7 bases between. CDR1 and CDR2 from the germline V gene are DFQATT and SNEGSKA (reference sequence). In DNA form, the CDR3 reads TGCAGTGCTAGAAGACCAGCCGGGGAGCTGTTTTTT. This encodes CSARRPAGELFF.

The chain uses TRBV3-1 and TRBJ1-2; the D is unclear. Trimming removed 0 bases at V and 7 bases at J, with 15 bases between. There are 15 residues in the CDR3. Germline V gene sequence: CDR1 LGHDT, CDR2 YNNKEL (reference sequence). CDR3 bases: TGTGCCAGCAGCCAAGAAGCAGGTCCCAGATTTGGCTACACCTTC. Translating gives CASSQEAGPRFGYTF.